This entry lists 9 T cell receptor beta chains sequenced from one sample in a study of memory CD4+ T cells and cytomegalovirus serostatus. Single viable CD3+CD4+CD8-CD45RO+ cells were sorted as the memory CD4+ T cells. The table came from immunoSEQ multiplex PCR; TCRdb's copy has only in-frame clones and leaves some out. The sample yields some 45,000 clones, approximately 74% seen once. Material for sequencing was memory CD4+ T cells from blood. These receptors were collected from an adult in good health and CMV-seropositive.

The genes are TRBV2 and TRBJ1-2; maybe TRBD1 (5 bases). V lost 0 bases and J 5 bases, leaving 16 bases between the germline ends. The CDR3 has 16 amino acids. Germline V CDR1 and CDR2: SNHLY, FYNNEI. The CDR3 reads CASSEARGSGGYGYTF. In DNA, the CDR3 is TGTGCCAGCAGTGAAGCGCGGGGCAGCGGTGGGTATGGCTACACCTTC. The whole variable domain, filled in from reference TRBV2 and TRBJ1-2, reads EPEVTQTPSHQVTQMGQEVILRCVPISNHLYFYWYRQILGQKVEFLVSFYNNEISEKSEIFDDQFSVERPDGSNFTLKIRSTKLEDSAMYFCASSEARGSGGYGYTFGSGTRLTVV.

This chain uses TRBV6-6 with TRBJ2-7, with 11 bases matching TRBD2. The trim removed 7 bases at V and 7 bases at J, leaving 6 bases unmatched. Germline lookup yields CDR1 MNHNY and CDR2 SVGAGI (reference sequence). The CDR3 consists of 13 residues. This chain's CDR3 is CASTGLAGGEQYF. CDR3 DNA: TGTGCCAGCACAGGGCTAGCGGGGGGAGAGCAGTACTTC.

This clone appeared a few times. This chain links TRBV13 with TRBJ1-2; no firm D call. CDR1 is PRHDT and CDR2 is FYEKMQ in the germline V gene (reference sequence). This CDR3 has 14 residues. Trimming removed 4 bases at V and 2 bases at J, with 11 bases between. CDR3 protein: CASSSYRKNYGYTF. CDR3 bases: TGTGCCAGCAGCTCGTACCGGAAGAACTATGGCTACACCTTC.

The rearrangement links TRBV29-1 to TRBJ2-7; 7 bases match TRBD1. Per germline, CDR1 SQVTM and CDR2 ANQGSEA. The CDR3 sequence is 11 residues long. V trimming: 7 bases; J trimming: 4 bases; junction bases outside the gene matches: 4. This CDR3 reads CSAWDRYEQYF. The CDR3 DNA reads TGCAGCGCCTGGGACAGATACGAGCAGTACTTC.

CDR3 region: CAISRGQGTDTQYF. DNA of the CDR3: TGTGCCATCAGCAGGGGACAGGGAACAGATACGCAGTATTTT. The J gene is TRBJ2-3, the V gene TRBV10-3, with 9 bases matching TRBD1. The CDR3 is 14 amino acids. Germline assignment: CDR1 ENHRY and CDR2 SYGVKD. V lost 6 bases, J lost 3 bases, and 4 bases stayed unmatched.

The gene calls are TRBV2 and TRBJ1-2; 10 bases match TRBD1. Germline V lookup: CDR1 SNHLY, CDR2 FYNNEI. Unmatched junction bases numbered 3, after V lost 6 bases and J lost 2 bases. The CDR3 has 14 residues. The CDR3 sequence is CASSDRGLNYGYTF. CDR3 nucleotide sequence: TGTGCCAGCAGCGACAGGGGGCTGAACTATGGCTACACCTTC.

This clone was detected only once. The chain combines TRBV5-1 with TRBJ2-3; TRBD2 matches at 14 bases. The germline gives CDR1 SGHRS, CDR2 YFSETQ. The ends lost 4 bases at V and 3 bases at J; junction bases unmatched: 7. The CDR3 consists of 17 residues. Written as DNA, the CDR3 is TGCGCCAGCAGCCCCACCGGGACTAGCGGGGGTACAGATACGCAGTATTTT. As protein: CASSPTGTSGGTDTQYF.

This clone was counted only a few times. The genes are TRBV10-3 and TRBJ2-2, with 9 bases identical to TRBD2. Germline values: CDR1 ENHRY, CDR2 SYGVKD. The CDR3 loop spans 16 amino acids. J was trimmed by 4 bases and V by 4 bases; bases with no gene match: 7. The CDR3: CAISATASGATGELFF. CDR3 coding DNA: TGTGCCATCAGTGCAACGGCTAGCGGGGCCACCGGGGAGCTGTTTTTT.

V gene TRBV7-9 combines with J gene TRBJ2-3; TRBD1 might be the D (6 bases). V shed 1 base and J shed 2 bases, with 10 bases lying between them. Germline V gene data show CDR1 as SEHNR and CDR2 as FQNEAQ (reference sequence). The CDR3 loop spans 15 amino acids. Written as DNA, the CDR3 is TGTGCCAGCAGCTTAGTCAGGGGCCACACAGATACGCAGTATTTT. Encoded protein: CASSLVRGHTDTQYF.